This record looks at one TCR beta chain sequence and its context. The library came from three nested PCR rounds adapted from ARM-PCR protocols. TCRdb reprocessed the multiplex PCR reads with MiXCR, giving one entry per CDR3 protein. Of some 200,000 distinct CDR3 sequences in the sample, about 76% were seen once. RNA was extracted from bulk tissue without any cell sorting. These data are taken from a study of tumor and adjacent non-tumor tissue in lung cancer. The ends were cut back, 5 bases at V and 3 bases at J, with 15 bases in the middle. Germline V gives CDR1 SGHNT, CDR2 YENEEA. The CDR3 totals 15 residues.

Sequenced input: lung tumor tissue. The receptor was isolated from a man aged 55 to 70 with non-small cell lung cancer. V and J are TRBV11-3 and TRBJ2-3; D is unresolved. CDR3 sequence (DNA): TGTGCCAGCAGCATCCCTAATACAATGACAGATACGCAGTATTTT. Amino acid sequence: CASSIPNTMTDTQYF.